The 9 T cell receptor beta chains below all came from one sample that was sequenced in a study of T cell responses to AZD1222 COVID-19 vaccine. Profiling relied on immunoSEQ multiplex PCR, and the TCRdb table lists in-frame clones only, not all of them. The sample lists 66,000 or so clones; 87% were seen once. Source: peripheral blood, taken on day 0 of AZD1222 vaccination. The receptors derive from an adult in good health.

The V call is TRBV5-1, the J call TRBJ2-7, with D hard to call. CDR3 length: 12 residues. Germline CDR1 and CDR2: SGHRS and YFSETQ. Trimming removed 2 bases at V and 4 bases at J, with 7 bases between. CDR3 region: CASSLGLYEQYF. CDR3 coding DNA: TGCGCCAGCAGCTTAGGATTGTACGAGCAGTACTTC.

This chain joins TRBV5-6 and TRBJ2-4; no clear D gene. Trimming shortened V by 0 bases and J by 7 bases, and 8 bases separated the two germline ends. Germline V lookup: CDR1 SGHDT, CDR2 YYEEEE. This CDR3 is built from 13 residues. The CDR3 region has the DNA TGTGCCAGCAGCTTGGGGTTCACCAACATTCAGTACTTC. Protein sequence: CASSLGFTNIQYF.

The DNA of the CDR3 is TGTGCCAGCAGCCATGGTGAAACGGAGCCCCAGCATTTT. Translation: CASSHGETEPQHF. V and J are TRBV11-2 and TRBJ1-5; no firm D call. Trimming removed 5 bases at V and 8 bases at J, with 13 bases between. CDR1 SGHAT and CDR2 FQNNGV come from the germline V gene. The CDR3 consists of 13 residues. The full variable domain, rest sourced from reference TRBV11-2 and TRBJ1-5, is EAGVAQSPRYKIIEKRQSVAFWCNPISGHATLYWYQQILGQGPKLLIQFQNNGVVDDSQLPKDRFSAERLKGVDSTLKIQPAKLEDSAVYLCASSHGETEPQHFGDGTRLSIL.

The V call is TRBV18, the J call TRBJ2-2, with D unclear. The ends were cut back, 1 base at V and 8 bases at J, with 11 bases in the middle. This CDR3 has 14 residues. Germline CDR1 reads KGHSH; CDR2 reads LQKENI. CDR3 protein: CASSPLRVEGELFF. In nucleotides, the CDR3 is TGTGCCAGCTCACCACTAAGGGTCGAGGGGGAGCTGTTTTTT.

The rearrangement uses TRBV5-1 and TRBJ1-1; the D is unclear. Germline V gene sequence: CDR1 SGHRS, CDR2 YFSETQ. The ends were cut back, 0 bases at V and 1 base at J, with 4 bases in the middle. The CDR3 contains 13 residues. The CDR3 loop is CASSLGTNTEAFF. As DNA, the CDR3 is TGCGCCAGCAGCTTGGGGACGAACACTGAAGCTTTCTTT.

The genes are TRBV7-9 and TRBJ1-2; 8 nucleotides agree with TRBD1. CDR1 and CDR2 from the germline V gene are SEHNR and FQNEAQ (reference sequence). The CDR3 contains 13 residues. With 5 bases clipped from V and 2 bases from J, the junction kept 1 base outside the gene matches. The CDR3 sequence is CASSRDRNYGYTF. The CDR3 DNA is TGTGCCAGCAGCCGGGACAGGAACTATGGCTACACCTTC. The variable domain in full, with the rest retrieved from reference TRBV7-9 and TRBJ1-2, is DTGVSQNPRHKITKRGQNVTFRCDPISEHNRLYWYRQTLGQGPEFLTYFQNEAQLEKSRLLSDRFSAERPKGSFSTLEIQRTEQGDSAMYLCASSRDRNYGYTFGSGTRLTVV.

CDR3 in DNA: TGTGCCAGCAGTTACACGAGTCGATACGAGCAGTACTTC. It is translated as CASSYTSRYEQYF. The chain recombines TRBV6-2 or TRBV6-3 with TRBJ2-7, with D unclear. The V and J ends lost 2 bases and 4 bases respectively, with 9 bases between them. Germline lookup yields CDR1 MNHEY and CDR2 SVGEGT. This CDR3 has 13 amino acids.

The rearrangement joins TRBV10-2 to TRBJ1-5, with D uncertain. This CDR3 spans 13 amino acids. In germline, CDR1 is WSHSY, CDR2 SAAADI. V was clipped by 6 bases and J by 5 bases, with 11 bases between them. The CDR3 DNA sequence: TGCGCCAGCAGGGAAGGGCCCCATCAGCCCCAGCATTTT. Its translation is CASREGPHQPQHF.

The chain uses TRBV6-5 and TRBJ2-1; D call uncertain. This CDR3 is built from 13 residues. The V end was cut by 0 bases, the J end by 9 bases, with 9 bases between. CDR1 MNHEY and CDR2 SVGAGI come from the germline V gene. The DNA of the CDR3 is TGTGCCAGCAGTTACTCCCACCCCGGTGAGCAGTTCTTC. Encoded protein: CASSYSHPGEQFF.